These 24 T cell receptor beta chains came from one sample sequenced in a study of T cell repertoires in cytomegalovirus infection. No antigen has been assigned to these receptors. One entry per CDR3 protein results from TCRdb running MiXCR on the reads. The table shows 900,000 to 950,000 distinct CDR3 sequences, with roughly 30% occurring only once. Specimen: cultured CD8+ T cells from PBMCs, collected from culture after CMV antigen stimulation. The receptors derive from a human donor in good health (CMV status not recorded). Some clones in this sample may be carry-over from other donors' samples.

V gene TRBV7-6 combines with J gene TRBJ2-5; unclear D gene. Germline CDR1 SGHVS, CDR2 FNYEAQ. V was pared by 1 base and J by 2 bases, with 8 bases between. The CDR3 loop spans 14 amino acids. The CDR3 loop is CASSLGVTQETQYF. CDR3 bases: TGTGCCAGCAGCTTAGGGGTGACTCAAGAGACCCAGTACTTC.

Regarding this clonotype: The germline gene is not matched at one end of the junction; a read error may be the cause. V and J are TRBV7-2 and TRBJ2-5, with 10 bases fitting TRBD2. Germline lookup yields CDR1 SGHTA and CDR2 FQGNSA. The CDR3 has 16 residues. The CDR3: CASSIASSGGGETQYF. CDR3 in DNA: TGTGCCAGCAGCATAGCCTCTAGCGGGGGCGGGGAGACCCAGTACTTC.

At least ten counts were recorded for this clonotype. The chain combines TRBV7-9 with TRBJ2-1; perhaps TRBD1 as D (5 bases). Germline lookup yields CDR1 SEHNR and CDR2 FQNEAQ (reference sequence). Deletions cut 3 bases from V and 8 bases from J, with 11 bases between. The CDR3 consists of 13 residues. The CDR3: CASSLGPRDEQFF. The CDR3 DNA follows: TGTGCCAGCAGCTTGGGGCCCAGGGATGAGCAGTTCTTC.

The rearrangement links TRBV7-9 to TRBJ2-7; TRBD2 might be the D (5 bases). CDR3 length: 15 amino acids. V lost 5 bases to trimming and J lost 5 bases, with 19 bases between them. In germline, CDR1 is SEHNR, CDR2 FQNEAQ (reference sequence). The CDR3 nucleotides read TGTGCCAGCAGCCCCGAACGGGATCCCAGAAACGAGCAGTACGTC. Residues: CASSPERDPRNEQYV.

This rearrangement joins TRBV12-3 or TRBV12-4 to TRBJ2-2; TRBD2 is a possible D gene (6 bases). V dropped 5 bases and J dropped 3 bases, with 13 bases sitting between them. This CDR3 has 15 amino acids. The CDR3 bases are TGTGCCAGCAGTAGGAGGGAGCAGTACACCGGGGAGCTGTTTTTT. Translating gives CASSRREQYTGELFF.

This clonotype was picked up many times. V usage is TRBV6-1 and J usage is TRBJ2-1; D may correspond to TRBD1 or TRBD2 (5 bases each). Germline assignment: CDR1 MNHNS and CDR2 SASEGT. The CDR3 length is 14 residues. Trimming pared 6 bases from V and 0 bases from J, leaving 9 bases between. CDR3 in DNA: TGTGCCAGCAGATCAGGGAGCTCCTACAATGAGCAGTTCTTC. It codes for CASRSGSSYNEQFF.

The CDR3 loop is CASTVGGARTEAFF. In nucleotides, the CDR3 is TGTGCCAGCACCGTCGGCGGGGCTCGGACTGAAGCTTTCTTT. V usage is TRBV6-5 and J usage is TRBJ1-1; D might be TRBD1 (5 bases). CDR1 is MNHEY, CDR2 SVGAGI, per germline. The CDR3 spans 14 residues. Trimming left V 7 bases short and J 5 bases short, with 17 bases between.

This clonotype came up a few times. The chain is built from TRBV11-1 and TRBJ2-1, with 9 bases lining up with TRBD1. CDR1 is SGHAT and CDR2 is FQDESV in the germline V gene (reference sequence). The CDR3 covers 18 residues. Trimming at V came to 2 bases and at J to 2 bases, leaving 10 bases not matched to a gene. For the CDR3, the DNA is TGTGCCAGCAGCTTAAAATTTCTCGGGACAGGGACCTACAATGAGCAGTTCTTC. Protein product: CASSLKFLGTGTYNEQFF.

CDR3 residues: CASSQQGGQNEQFF. The CDR3 DNA follows: TGTGCCAGCAGTCAGCAGGGGGGGCAGAATGAGCAGTTCTTC. The chain carries TRBV6-5 and TRBJ2-1; D may correspond to TRBD1 or TRBD2 (7 bases each). CDR1 and CDR2 from the germline V gene are MNHEY and SVGAGI. This CDR3 has 14 residues. The V end lost 5 bases, the J end lost 7 bases, and 15 bases lay between the germline ends.

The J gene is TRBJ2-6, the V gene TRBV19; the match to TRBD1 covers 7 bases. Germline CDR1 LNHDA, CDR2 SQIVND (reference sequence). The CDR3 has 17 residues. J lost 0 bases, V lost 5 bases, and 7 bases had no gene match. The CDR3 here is CASSLGTAYSGANVLTF. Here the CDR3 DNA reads TGTGCCAGTAGTCTCGGGACAGCTTACTCTGGGGCCAACGTCCTGACTTTC.

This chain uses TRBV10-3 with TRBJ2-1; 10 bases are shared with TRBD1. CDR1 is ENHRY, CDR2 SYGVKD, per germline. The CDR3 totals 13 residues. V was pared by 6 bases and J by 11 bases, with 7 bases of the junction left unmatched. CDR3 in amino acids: CAIRDRGGDKQFF. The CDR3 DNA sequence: TGTGCCATCAGGGACAGGGGGGGCGATAAGCAGTTCTTC.

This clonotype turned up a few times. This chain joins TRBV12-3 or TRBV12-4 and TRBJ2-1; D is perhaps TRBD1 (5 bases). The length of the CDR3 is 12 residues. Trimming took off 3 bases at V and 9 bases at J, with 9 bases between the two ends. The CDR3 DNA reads TGTGCCAGCAGTTTGTTGGGGCCTGAGCAGTTCTTC. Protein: CASSLLGPEQFF.

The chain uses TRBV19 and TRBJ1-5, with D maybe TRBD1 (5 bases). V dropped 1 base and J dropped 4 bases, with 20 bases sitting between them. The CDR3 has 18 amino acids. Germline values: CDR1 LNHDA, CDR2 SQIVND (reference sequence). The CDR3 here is CASSIVRGPRVVNQPQHF. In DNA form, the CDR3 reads TGTGCCAGTAGTATAGTGAGGGGACCCCGGGTTGTGAATCAGCCCCAGCATTTT.

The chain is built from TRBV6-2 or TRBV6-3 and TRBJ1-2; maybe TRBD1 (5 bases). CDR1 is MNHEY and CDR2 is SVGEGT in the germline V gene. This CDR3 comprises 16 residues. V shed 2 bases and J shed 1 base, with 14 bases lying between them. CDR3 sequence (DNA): TGTGCCAGCAGTTACGTCAGGGAATCTAATAACTATGGCTACACCTTC. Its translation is CASSYVRESNNYGYTF.

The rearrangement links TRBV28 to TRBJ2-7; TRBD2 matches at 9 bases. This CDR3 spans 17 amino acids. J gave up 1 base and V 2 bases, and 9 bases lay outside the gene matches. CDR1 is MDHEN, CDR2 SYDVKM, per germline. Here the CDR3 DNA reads TGTGCCAGCAGTTTAGAGGGTAGCGGGGGACAGTCCTACGAGCAGTACGTC. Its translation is CASSLEGSGGQSYEQYV.

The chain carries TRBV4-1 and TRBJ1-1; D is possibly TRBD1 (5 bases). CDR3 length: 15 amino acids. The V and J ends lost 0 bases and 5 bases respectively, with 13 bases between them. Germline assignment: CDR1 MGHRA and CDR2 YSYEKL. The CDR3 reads CASSQDRRGGTEAFF. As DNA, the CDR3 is TGCGCCAGCAGCCAAGATCGAAGGGGAGGAACTGAAGCTTTCTTT.

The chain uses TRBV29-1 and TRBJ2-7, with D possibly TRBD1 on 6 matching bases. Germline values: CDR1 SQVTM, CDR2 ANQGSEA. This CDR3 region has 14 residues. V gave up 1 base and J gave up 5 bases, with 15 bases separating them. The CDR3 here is CSVEGRQVLNEQYV. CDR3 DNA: TGCAGCGTTGAAGGTCGACAGGTGTTGAACGAGCAGTACGTC.

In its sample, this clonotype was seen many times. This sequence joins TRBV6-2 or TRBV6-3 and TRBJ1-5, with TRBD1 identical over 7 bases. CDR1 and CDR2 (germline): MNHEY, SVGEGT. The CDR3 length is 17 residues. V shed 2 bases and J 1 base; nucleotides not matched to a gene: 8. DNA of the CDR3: TGTGCCAGCAGTTACGTACCAGGGGGTTCGAGCAATCAGCCCCAGCATTTT. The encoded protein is CASSYVPGGSSNQPQHF.

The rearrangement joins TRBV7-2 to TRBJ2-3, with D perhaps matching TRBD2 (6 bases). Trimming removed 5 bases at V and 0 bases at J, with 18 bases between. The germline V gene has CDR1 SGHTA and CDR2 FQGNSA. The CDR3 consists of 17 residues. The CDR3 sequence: CASSLHLRGTSTDTQYF. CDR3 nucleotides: TGTGCCAGCAGCCTCCACCTGCGGGGAACCAGCACAGATACGCAGTATTTT.

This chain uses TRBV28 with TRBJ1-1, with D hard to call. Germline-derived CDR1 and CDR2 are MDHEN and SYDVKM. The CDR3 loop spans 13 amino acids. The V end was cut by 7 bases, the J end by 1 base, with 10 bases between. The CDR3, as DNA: TGTGCCAGCACCCTATTTGGGAACACTGAAGCTTTCTTT. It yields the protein CASTLFGNTEAFF.

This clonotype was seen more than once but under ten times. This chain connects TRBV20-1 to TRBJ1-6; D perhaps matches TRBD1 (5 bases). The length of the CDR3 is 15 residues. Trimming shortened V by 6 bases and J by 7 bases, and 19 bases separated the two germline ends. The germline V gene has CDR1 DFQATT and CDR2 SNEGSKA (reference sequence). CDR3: CSALSGRGDNSPLHF. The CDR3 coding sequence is TGCAGTGCCCTCTCCGGGCGGGGGGACAATTCACCCCTCCACTTT.

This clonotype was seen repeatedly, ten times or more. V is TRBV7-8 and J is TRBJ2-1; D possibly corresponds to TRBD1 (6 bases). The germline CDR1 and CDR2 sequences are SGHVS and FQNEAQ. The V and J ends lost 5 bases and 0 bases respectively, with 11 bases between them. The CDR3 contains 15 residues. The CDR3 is CASSVTGSSYNEQFF. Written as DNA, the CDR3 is TGTGCCAGCAGCGTGACAGGTAGCTCCTACAATGAGCAGTTCTTC.

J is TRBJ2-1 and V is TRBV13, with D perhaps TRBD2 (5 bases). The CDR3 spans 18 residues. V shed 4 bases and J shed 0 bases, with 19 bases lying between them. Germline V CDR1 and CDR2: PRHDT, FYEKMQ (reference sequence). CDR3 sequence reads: CASSSPDSLMSSYNEQFF. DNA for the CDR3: TGTGCCAGCAGCTCACCGGACTCTTTAATGAGCTCCTACAATGAGCAGTTCTTC.

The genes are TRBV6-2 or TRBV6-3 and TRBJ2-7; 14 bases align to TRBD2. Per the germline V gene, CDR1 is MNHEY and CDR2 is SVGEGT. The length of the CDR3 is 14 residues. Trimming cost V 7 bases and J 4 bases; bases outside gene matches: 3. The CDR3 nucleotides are TGTGCCAGCACCGGGACTAGCGGGGGTTACGAGCAGTACTTC. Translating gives CASTGTSGGYEQYF.